This T cell receptor beta chain was recovered during a study of tumor and adjacent non-tumor tissue in lung cancer. Study observations and caveats: Compared with tumor, normal lung showed significantly lower TCR diversity.

This clonotype was found many times. The antigen is undetermined. Three rounds of nested PCR, following a modified ARM-PCR protocol, produced the TCRbeta library. MiXCR was run by TCRdb on the multiplex PCR reads, yielding one entry per CDR3 protein. The sample carries approximately 120,000 distinct CDR3 sequences, 60% to 80% recorded once. This sample's RNA came from whole unsorted tissue. The normal lung tissue was taken more than 3 cm from the tumor edge. Germline CDR1 DFQATT, CDR2 SNEGSKA (reference sequence). Trimming removed 5 bases at V and 4 bases at J, with 9 bases between. The CDR3 loop spans 13 amino acids.

The sequenced sample consisted of distant non-tumor lung tissue. The chain uses TRBV20-1 and TRBJ1-6, with D possibly being TRBD1 (5 bases). This sequence was found in a man aged 55 to 70 with non-small cell lung cancer. The CDR3 reads CSAQGRYNSPLHF. As DNA, the CDR3 is TGCAGTGCTCAGGGTCGATATAATTCACCCCTCCACTTT.